A selection of T cell receptor beta chains follows, all from one sample in a study of blood T cells in healthy people across ages. TCRdb re-called the 5' RACE reads with MiXCR, one entry per CDR3 protein. The sample has roughly 1,700,000 distinct CDR3 sequences, roughly 27% seen once. The source material was blood. Receptors originate from a woman aged 25-40 years in good health. Each CDR3 is given with its conserved first and last residue. The D gene is left open where the match is weak. The size entry is marked missing in some rows and otherwise reads once, few, many or a size class.

NA	TRBV7-9	NA	TRBJ1-1	TGTGCCAGCAGCTTAGGGATACGTCGGAGAAATAAAGACACTGAAGCTTTCTTT	CASSLGIRRRNKDTEAFF
NA	TRBV5-1	NA	TRBJ2-7	TGCACCAGCTCCCTCGGGACCGGGGCCTACGAGCAGTACTTC	CTSSLGTGAYEQYF
NA	TRBV6-5	NA	TRBJ1-1	TGTGCCAGCAGTTACTCGAGAATAGGGGCCAGGGGTATGAACACTGAAGCTTTCTTT	CASSYSRIGARGMNTEAFF
NA	TRBV7-2	TRBD2	TRBJ2-1	TGTGCCGGCGCCCCCCGGTGGCTAGCGGGTGGAGATGAGCAGTTCTTC	CAGAPRWLAGGDEQFF
NA	TRBV2	TRBD1	TRBJ1-5	TGTGCCAGCAGTGAACAGGGGGTAACTCATCAGCCCCAGCATTTT	CASSEQGVTHQPQHF
many	TRBV10-2	NA	TRBJ2-7	TGCGCCAGCAGTGAGGACAGGACTTACGAGCAGTACTTC	CASSEDRTYEQYF
NA	TRBV5-1	NA	TRBJ1-3	TGCGCCAGCAGCACCGGGACACGCTCTGGAAACACCATATATTTT	CASSTGTRSGNTIYF
many	TRBV20-1	TRBD2	TRBJ2-2	TGCAGTGCTAGTGCGAGACTAGCGGGAGAATCGAACACCGGGGAGCTGTTTTTT	CSASARLAGESNTGELFF
few	TRBV27	NA	TRBJ2-4	TGTGCCAGCAGTTTTGGTCTGCTAAACATTCAGTACTTC	CASSFGLLNIQYF
many	TRBV27	NA	TRBJ2-6	TGTGCCAGCAGTCCGGACAGAATGGGAGGGGCCAACGTCCTGACTTTC	CASSPDRMGGANVLTF
NA	TRBV12-3/TRBV12-4	NA	TRBJ1-1	TGTGCCAGCAGGACCAACTTGAACACTGAAGCTTTCTTT	CASRTNLNTEAFF
NA	TRBV20-1	NA	TRBJ2-7	TGCAGTGCTAGAGACGGGGAAAGCTACGAGCAGTACTTC	CSARDGESYEQYF
NA	TRBV5-1	NA	TRBJ2-7	TGCGCCAGCAGCTTGGGCGGGGTGGCGAATGGGCAGTACTTC	CASSLGGVANGQYF